A selection of T cell receptor beta chains follows, all from one sample in a study of blood T cell repertoires in COVID-19. The assay was immunoSEQ multiplex PCR, and TCRdb's table has in-frame clones only and misses some. The sample records roughly 72,000 clones, roughly 90% being singletons. Specimen: peripheral blood. These receptors were collected from a human donor in a cohort sampled during active COVID-19. Each CDR3 is given with its conserved first and last residue. D genes are given only for firm matches. Clone size is given for some rows only: seen once, a few or many times, or a class if the clone is expanded.

D: .
J: TRBJ2-3
V: TRBV7-2
size: .
DNA: TGTGCCAGCAGCTTCGATCGGACTACTTCGCTCCCAGATACGCAGTATTTT
CDR3: CASSFDRTTSLPDTQYF

D: TRBD1
J: TRBJ2-5
V: TRBV7-8
size: .
DNA: TGTGCCAGCAGCTCCCGGGACAGCCAAGAGACCCAGTACTTC
CDR3: CASSSRDSQETQYF

D: TRBD1
J: TRBJ1-1
V: TRBV5-6
size: .
DNA: TGTGCCAGCAGCTTAAAAGGGGGCAGTGGTGGAGGAGACACTGAAGCTTTCTTT
CDR3: CASSLKGGSGGGDTEAFF

D: TRBD1
J: TRBJ2-5
V: TRBV7-6
size: .
DNA: TGTGCCAGCAGCTTATCACAGGGGAGCAGGGAGACCCAGTACTTC
CDR3: CASSLSQGSRETQYF

D: TRBD2
J: TRBJ2-5
V: TRBV5-4
size: .
DNA: TGTGCCAGCACCTTGGGGCCCGGCGGGGGGCAAGAGACCCAGTACTTC
CDR3: CASTLGPGGGQETQYF

D: TRBD2
J: TRBJ2-3
V: TRBV11-2
size: .
DNA: TGTGCCAGCATTAACCGGGAAGGGACTAGTTTTGATACGCAGTATTTT
CDR3: CASINREGTSFDTQYF

D: TRBD2
J: TRBJ2-7
V: TRBV28
size: .
DNA: TGTGCCAGCAGCCGTACGGGACTAGGCCTTCTGGACGAGCAGTACTTC
CDR3: CASSRTGLGLLDEQYF

D: TRBD1
J: TRBJ1-3
V: TRBV13
size: .
DNA: TGTGCCAGCAGCCCCCCTGCCTACGGGACAGGGGAAAGGGACTCTGGAAACACCATATATTTT
CDR3: CASSPPAYGTGERDSGNTIYF

D: .
J: TRBJ1-5
V: TRBV18
size: .
DNA: TGTGCCAGCTCACCAGGAGGGAGCAATCAGCCCCAGCATTTT
CDR3: CASSPGGSNQPQHF

D: .
J: TRBJ1-1
V: TRBV29-1
size: .
DNA: TGCAGCGTCGCCACCTTTCGGGGGACTGAAGCTTTCTTT
CDR3: CSVATFRGTEAFF

D: .
J: TRBJ1-4
V: TRBV4-1
size: once
DNA: TGCGCCAGCAGCCAAGATGAGGACAGTCGCACAACTAATGAAAAACTGTTTTTT
CDR3: CASSQDEDSRTTNEKLFF

D: .
J: TRBJ2-5
V: TRBV4-2
size: .
DNA: TGTGCCAGCAGCCAAGATACAGGCCCAAGAACCCAGTACTTC
CDR3: CASSQDTGPRTQYF

D: .
J: TRBJ1-2
V: TRBV6-5
size: .
DNA: TGTGCCAGCAGTTTCCTGTTCTTCGGTTCAGGCTACACCTTC
CDR3: CASSFLFFGSGYTF

D: .
J: TRBJ2-3
V: TRBV20-1
size: .
DNA: TGCAGTGCTAGTTTGGCGGGGGCCACAGATACGCAGTATTTT
CDR3: CSASLAGATDTQYF

D: TRBD1
J: TRBJ2-4
V: TRBV11-2
size: few
DNA: TGTGCCAGCAGCGGGACAGGGGGCAAAAACATTCAGTACTTC
CDR3: CASSGTGGKNIQYF

D: TRBD1
J: TRBJ2-7
V: TRBV19
size: .
DNA: TGTGCCAGTAGTGGGGGACAGGAGCCCTACGAGCAGTACTTC
CDR3: CASSGGQEPYEQYF

D: .
J: TRBJ2-5
V: TRBV7-2
size: .
DNA: TGTGCCAGCACCCCTGGTGCCCGGGAGACCCAGTACTTC
CDR3: CASTPGARETQYF

D: TRBD2
J: TRBJ2-3
V: TRBV19
size: .
DNA: TGTGCCAGTAGTGTCCGCTGGACTAGCGCTAACTCAGATACGCAGTATTTT
CDR3: CASSVRWTSANSDTQYF

D: TRBD2
J: TRBJ2-1
V: TRBV9
size: .
DNA: TGTGCCAGCAGCGTAGATCCAGCGGGGGGTTACAATGAGCAGTTCTTC
CDR3: CASSVDPAGGYNEQFF

D: .
J: TRBJ1-6
V: TRBV5-1
size: .
DNA: TGCGCCAGCAGCTTAACGGTTAATAATTCACCCCTCCACTTT
CDR3: CASSLTVNNSPLHF

D: .
J: TRBJ1-2
V: TRBV4-3
size: once
DNA: TGCGCCAGCAGCCAAGGACTGACGGCGTATGGCTACACCTTC
CDR3: CASSQGLTAYGYTF

D: .
J: TRBJ1-2
V: TRBV5-6
size: .
DNA: TGTGCCAGCAGCTTTCATCGCAGGGGTAACTATGGCTACACCTTC
CDR3: CASSFHRRGNYGYTF

D: TRBD1
J: TRBJ2-5
V: TRBV2
size: .
DNA: TGTGCCAGCAGTGAAACATCTATGACAGGGGGCGCAGAGACCCAGTACTTC
CDR3: CASSETSMTGGAETQYF

D: TRBD1
J: TRBJ1-2
V: TRBV19
size: once
DNA: TGTGCCAGTAGTTTCTCACAGGGGGCTCGTGGCTACACCTTC
CDR3: CASSFSQGARGYTF

D: TRBD1
J: TRBJ2-7
V: TRBV27
size: .
DNA: TGTGCCAGCAGTTCTAAGGACAGGCTAGCCTACGAGCAGTACTTC
CDR3: CASSSKDRLAYEQYF

D: TRBD1
J: TRBJ1-2
V: TRBV3-1/TRBV3-2
size: .
DNA: TGTGCCAGCAGCCAAGAAGACAGGGAAATAAACTATGGCTACACCTTC
CDR3: CASSQEDREINYGYTF

D: .
J: TRBJ1-4
V: TRBV2
size: .
DNA: TGTGCCAGCACCAGACGCCTTTCCCGCGGTTCAACTAATGAAAAACTGTTTTTT
CDR3: CASTRRLSRGSTNEKLFF

D: .
J: TRBJ1-1
V: TRBV27
size: .
DNA: TGTGCCAGCAGCACGACGCAGGGTTTGCGGGGGACAACTGAAGCTTTCTTT
CDR3: CASSTTQGLRGTTEAFF

D: .
J: TRBJ1-2
V: TRBV2
size: .
DNA: TGTGCCAGCAGGTCGCAGGGTAGCGGCTACACCTTC
CDR3: CASRSQGSGYTF

D: TRBD2
J: TRBJ2-4
V: TRBV2
size: .
DNA: TGTGCCAGCAGTAGCGGGGGGGACGTTAGGGCCAAAAACATTCAGTACTTC
CDR3: CASSSGGDVRAKNIQYF

D: .
J: TRBJ2-1
V: TRBV11-1
size: .
DNA: TGTGCCAGCAGCTCTAGAAACCTAGGGGTCGCTGAGCAGTTCTTC
CDR3: CASSSRNLGVAEQFF

D: TRBD2
J: TRBJ2-7
V: TRBV14
size: .
DNA: TGTGCCAGCAGCATGTCTCTGGCGGGGGGAAAACGTTTTTTC
CDR3: CASSMSLAGGKRFF

D: .
J: TRBJ1-4
V: TRBV19
size: .
DNA: TGTGCCAGTAGTACCGCGGGGCTCGATGAAAAACTGTTTTTT
CDR3: CASSTAGLDEKLFF

D: TRBD2
J: TRBJ2-3
V: TRBV10-2
size: .
DNA: TGCGCCAGCAGTGAAGGGATGGCGGGACTAGCGGTCACAGATACGCAGTATTTT
CDR3: CASSEGMAGLAVTDTQYF

D: TRBD1
J: TRBJ1-5
V: TRBV7-8
size: .
DNA: TGTGCCAGCAGCGGGAACAGGGGAGGCACGATGAGCAATCAGCCCCAGCATTTT
CDR3: CASSGNRGGTMSNQPQHF

D: .
J: TRBJ1-1
V: TRBV2
size: .
DNA: TGTGCCAGCAGTGAGAGGCGATTGAAAACTGAAGCTTTCTTT
CDR3: CASSERRLKTEAFF

D: TRBD1
J: TRBJ1-2
V: TRBV5-4
size: .
DNA: TGTGCCAGCAGCCTTGACAGGGACTATGGCTACACCTTC
CDR3: CASSLDRDYGYTF

D: .
J: TRBJ1-3
V: TRBV19
size: .
DNA: TGTGCCAGTAGTTCTACAGCTGGAAACACCATATATTTT
CDR3: CASSSTAGNTIYF

D: TRBD1
J: TRBJ1-3
V: TRBV28
size: .
DNA: TGTGCCAGCAGACAAACAGGGGGCTCTGGAAACACCATATATTTT
CDR3: CASRQTGGSGNTIYF

D: .
J: TRBJ1-6
V: TRBV19
size: .
DNA: TGTGCCAGTAGTATAGCGCGCCGGGGGGATTCACCCCTCCACTTT
CDR3: CASSIARRGDSPLHF

D: .
J: TRBJ1-6
V: TRBV19
size: .
DNA: TGTGCCAGCCTCGGAGGTAGCTCCTATAATTCACCCCTCCACTTT
CDR3: CASLGGSSYNSPLHF

D: TRBD2
J: TRBJ2-3
V: TRBV12-5
size: .
DNA: TGTGCTAGTGGTATATGGTACCCGGGACTAGCGGGAGGTACGGATACGCAGTATTTT
CDR3: CASGIWYPGLAGGTDTQYF

D: .
J: TRBJ2-3
V: TRBV2
size: .
DNA: TGTGCCAGCAGTGAGGGCAGGGGTGCGACTCTAAACACAGATACGCAGTATTTT
CDR3: CASSEGRGATLNTDTQYF

D: .
J: TRBJ2-7
V: TRBV7-2
size: .
DNA: TGTGCCAGCAGCCAAGGGTTAGGGGGATCCTACGAGCAGTACTTC
CDR3: CASSQGLGGSYEQYF

D: .
J: TRBJ2-5
V: TRBV9
size: once
DNA: TGTGCCAGCAGCGTAGTTGGGGCGCTTCAAGAGACCCAGTACTTC
CDR3: CASSVVGALQETQYF

D: TRBD2
J: TRBJ2-1
V: TRBV6-2/TRBV6-3
size: .
DNA: TGTGCCAGCAGTTATGATGCTAGCGGGTCGAATGAGCAGTTCTTC
CDR3: CASSYDASGSNEQFF

D: .
J: TRBJ2-3
V: TRBV27
size: .
DNA: TGTGCCAGCAGTTTATCGAGGGTGGGTGCAGATACGCAGTATTTT
CDR3: CASSLSRVGADTQYF

D: TRBD2
J: TRBJ2-5
V: TRBV7-2
size: .
DNA: TGTGCCAGCAGCTCGCAAGCGGGGGCAGAGACCCAGTACTTC
CDR3: CASSSQAGAETQYF

D: TRBD1
J: TRBJ1-1
V: TRBV7-9
size: .
DNA: TGTGCCAGCAGCCCTAGGACAGGGGGGAACACTGAAGCTTTCTTT
CDR3: CASSPRTGGNTEAFF

D: TRBD2
J: TRBJ2-1
V: TRBV20-1
size: .
DNA: TGCAGTGCTAGTTGGACTAGCGGAGACAATGAGCAGTTCTTC
CDR3: CSASWTSGDNEQFF

D: .
J: TRBJ1-2
V: TRBV6-2/TRBV6-3
size: .
DNA: TGTGCCAGCAGTTATTGGCCAGACAGCTACTATGGCTACACCTTC
CDR3: CASSYWPDSYYGYTF

D: .
J: TRBJ1-5
V: TRBV27
size: .
DNA: TGTGCCAGCAGTACGGAGGGCAGACTTAGCAATCAGCCCCAGCATTTT
CDR3: CASSTEGRLSNQPQHF

D: .
J: TRBJ2-3
V: TRBV30
size: .
DNA: TGTGCCTGGAGTAGTTTCGGGAACACAGATACGCAGTATTTT
CDR3: CAWSSFGNTDTQYF

D: TRBD2
J: TRBJ2-6
V: TRBV7-2
size: .
DNA: TGTGCCAGCAGCCTAACTAGCGGGAGGCCATCTGGGGCCAACGTCCTGACTTTC
CDR3: CASSLTSGRPSGANVLTF

D: TRBD2
J: TRBJ2-5
V: TRBV5-4
size: .
DNA: TGTGCCAGCTCCGGGACTAGCGGGAGGGCCACAGAGACCCAGTACTTC
CDR3: CASSGTSGRATETQYF

D: .
J: TRBJ1-2
V: TRBV24-1
size: .
DNA: TGTGCCACCAGTGATCCCGGGGTGACCTATGGCTACACCTTC
CDR3: CATSDPGVTYGYTF

D: TRBD2
J: TRBJ2-5
V: TRBV7-7
size: .
DNA: TGTGCCAGCAGCCTAACCCTAGCGGGAGGGGGAGAGACCCAGTACTTC
CDR3: CASSLTLAGGGETQYF